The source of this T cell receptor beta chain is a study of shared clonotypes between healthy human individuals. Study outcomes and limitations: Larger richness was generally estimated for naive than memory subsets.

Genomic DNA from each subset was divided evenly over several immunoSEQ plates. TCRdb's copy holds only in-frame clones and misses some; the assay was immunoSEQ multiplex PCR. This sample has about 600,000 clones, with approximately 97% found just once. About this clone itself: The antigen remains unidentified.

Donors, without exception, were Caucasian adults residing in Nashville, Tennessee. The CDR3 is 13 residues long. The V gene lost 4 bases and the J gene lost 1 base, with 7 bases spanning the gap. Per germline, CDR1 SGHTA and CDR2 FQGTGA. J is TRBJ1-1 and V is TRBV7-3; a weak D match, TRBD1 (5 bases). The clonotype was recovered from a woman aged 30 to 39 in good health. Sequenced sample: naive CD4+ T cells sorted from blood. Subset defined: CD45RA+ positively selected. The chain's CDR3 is CASSYGTNTEAFF. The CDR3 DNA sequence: TGTGCCAGCAGCTACGGGACGAACACTGAAGCTTTCTTT.